The clone carrying this TCR beta chain appeared once. Its antigen is not known. The data originate from a study of T cell responses to AZD1222 COVID-19 vaccine. General observations from the study: Donors were largely white British and mainly female; clonal diversity was possibly underestimated. No day 14 peak samples; only post-peak repertoires were characterized.

V lost 4 bases and J lost 3; bases outside the gene matches: 1. CDR1 and CDR2 from the germline V gene are SQVTM and ANQGSEA. CDR3 length: 12 residues. The repertoire was sequenced with immunoSEQ multiplex PCR; TCRdb's copy has only in-frame clones and lacks some. This sample yields roughly 170,000 clones, of which 90% are seen a single time; roughly 3.1% belongs to the top ten. The TCR originated in an adult in good health. The chain is built from TRBV29-1 and TRBJ2-3; 7 bases are a match to TRBD2. The material was peripheral blood, obtained on day 0 of AZD1222 vaccination. This CDR3 is CSVGGGTDTQYF. CDR3 nucleotides: TGCAGCGTTGGGGGGGGGACAGATACGCAGTATTTT.